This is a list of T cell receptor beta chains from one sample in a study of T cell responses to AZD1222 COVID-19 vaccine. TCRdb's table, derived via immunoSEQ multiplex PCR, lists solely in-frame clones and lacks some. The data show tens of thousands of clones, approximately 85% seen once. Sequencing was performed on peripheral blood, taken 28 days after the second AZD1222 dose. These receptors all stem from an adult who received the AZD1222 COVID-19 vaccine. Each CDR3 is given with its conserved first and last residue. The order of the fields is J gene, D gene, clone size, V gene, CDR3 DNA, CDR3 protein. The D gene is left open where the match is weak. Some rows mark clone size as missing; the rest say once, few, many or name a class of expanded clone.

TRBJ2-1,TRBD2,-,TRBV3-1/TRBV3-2,TGTGCCAGCAGCCCGAACTTCGGGACTAGCGGCTACAATGAGCAGTTCTTC,CASSPNFGTSGYNEQFF
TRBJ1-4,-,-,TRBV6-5,TGTGCCAGCAGTTACTCATGGGGAAAGGGGACTGAAAAACTGTTTTTT,CASSYSWGKGTEKLFF
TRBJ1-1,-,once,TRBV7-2,TGTGCCAGCAGCTTAGGATACGCGGCTAATGCTGAAGCTTTCTTT,CASSLGYAANAEAFF
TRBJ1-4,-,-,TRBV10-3,TGTGCCATCGGGGGGAGTGCCCCGGCTAATGAAAAACTGTTTTTT,CAIGGSAPANEKLFF
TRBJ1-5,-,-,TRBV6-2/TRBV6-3,TGTGCCAGCAGTTACCGGCAGGGAGAACAGCCCCAGCATTTT,CASSYRQGEQPQHF
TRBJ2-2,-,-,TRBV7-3,TGTGCCTCCCGACTTGGGTCAAACACCGGGGAGCTGTTTTTT,CASRLGSNTGELFF
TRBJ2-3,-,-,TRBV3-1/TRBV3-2,TGTGCCAGCAGCCAAGCCCTTTTTTGCGAGCGGGCTAGAAATAGCACAGATACGCAGTATTTT,CASSQALFCERARNSTDTQYF
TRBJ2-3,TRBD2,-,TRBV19,TGTGCCAGTACCGACCACGTGCTAGCGGCCAGCACAGATACGCAGTATTTT,CASTDHVLAASTDTQYF
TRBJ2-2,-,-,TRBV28,TGTGCCAGCAGCCTGGACGGCTACACCGGGGAGCTGTTTTTT,CASSLDGYTGELFF
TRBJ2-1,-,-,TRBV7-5,TGTGCCAGAAGCTTAGAATGGCGTGGACAGGGGAACTACAATGAGCAGTTCTTC,CARSLEWRGQGNYNEQFF
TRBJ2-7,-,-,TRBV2,TGTGCCAGCAGTGGCCCCTACGAGCAGTACTTC,CASSGPYEQYF
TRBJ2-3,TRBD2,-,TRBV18,TGTGCCAGCTCATCTCTTCCTCGGACTAGCCCCCGGGGAGATACGCAGTATTTT,CASSSLPRTSPRGDTQYF
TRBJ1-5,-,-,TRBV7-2,TGTGCCAGCAGCTTCGGGACGGGGGGCAATCAGCCCCAGCATTTT,CASSFGTGGNQPQHF
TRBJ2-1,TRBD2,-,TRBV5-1,TGCGCCAGCAGCCTTCCCCCCGGGACTAGCGGGAGGGGTGAGCAGTTCTTC,CASSLPPGTSGRGEQFF
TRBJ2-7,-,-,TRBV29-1,TGCAGCGTACAGACAGGTTCCTACGAGCAGTACTTC,CSVQTGSYEQYF
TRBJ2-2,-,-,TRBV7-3,TGTGCCAGCAGCTTACAGGGCCAGAACACCGGGGAGCTGTTTTTT,CASSLQGQNTGELFF
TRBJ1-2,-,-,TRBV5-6,TGTGCCAGCAGCTTGGAACAGAGACTATCTGCCTATGGCTACACCTTC,CASSLEQRLSAYGYTF
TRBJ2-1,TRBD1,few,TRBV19,TGTGCCAGTAGTCCGGGACAGGGGATTCCGACTAATGAGCAGTTCTTC,CASSPGQGIPTNEQFF
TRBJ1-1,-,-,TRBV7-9,TGTGCCAGCAGCGCGGGGACACCAAAGACTGAAGCTTTCTTT,CASSAGTPKTEAFF
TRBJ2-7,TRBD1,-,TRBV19,TGTGCCAGTAGTGACAGGGCCTCCTACGAGCAGTACTTC,CASSDRASYEQYF
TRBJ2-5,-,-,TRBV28,TGTGCCAGCAGTTTATTGTCAGAGACCCAGTACTTC,CASSLLSETQYF
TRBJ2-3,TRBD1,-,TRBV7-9,TGTGCCAGCAGCTTCACAGGGGGCACAGATACGCAGTATTTT,CASSFTGGTDTQYF
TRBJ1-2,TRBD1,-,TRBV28,TGTGCCAGCAGTGCAAAGGGACAGGGGGACTTCGGCTACACCTTC,CASSAKGQGDFGYTF
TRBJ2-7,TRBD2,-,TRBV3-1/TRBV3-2,TGTGCCAGCAGCCGTAGCGGGAGAGGCTACGAGCAGTACTTC,CASSRSGRGYEQYF
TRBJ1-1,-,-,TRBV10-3,TGTGCCATCAGTGACCCTGGTGGGAACACTGAAGCTTTCTTT,CAISDPGGNTEAFF
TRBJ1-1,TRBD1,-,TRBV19,TGTGCCAGTAGCCCCCGGGACAGGGTCTCTGAAGCTTTCTTT,CASSPRDRVSEAFF
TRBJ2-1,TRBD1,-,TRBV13,TGTGCCAGCAGCACAGGGGGAAAGTCCTACAATGAGCAGTTCTTC,CASSTGGKSYNEQFF
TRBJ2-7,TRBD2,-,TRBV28,TGTGCCAGCAGTCCGAGGACTAGCGGGACCACCTACGAGCAGTACTTC,CASSPRTSGTTYEQYF
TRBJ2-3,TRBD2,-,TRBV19,TGTGCCAGTAGTATAGATCCAGCGGGGAGCACAGATACGCAGTATTTT,CASSIDPAGSTDTQYF
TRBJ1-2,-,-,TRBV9,TGTGCCAGCAGCGTAGATGAGGGTCGTGGCTACACCTTC,CASSVDEGRGYTF
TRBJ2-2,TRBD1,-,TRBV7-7,TGTGCTAGCAGCCGACAGGGGAGAGGCGGGGAGCTGTTTTTT,CASSRQGRGGELFF
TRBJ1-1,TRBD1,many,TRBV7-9,TGTGCCAGCAGCCCACTCGGACAGGGGGCTTGGAACACTGAAGCTTTCTTT,CASSPLGQGAWNTEAFF
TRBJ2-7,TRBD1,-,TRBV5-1,TGCGCCAGCAGTTTTACTACAGGGGTGGGGAAGGACGAGCAGTACTTC,CASSFTTGVGKDEQYF
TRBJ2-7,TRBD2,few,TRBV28,TGTGCCAGCAGTTCCCCTTGGACTAGCGGGAGGTACGAGCAGTACTTC,CASSSPWTSGRYEQYF
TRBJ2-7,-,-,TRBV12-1,TGTGCCAGCGGTAGCGGGAGGGCCCCCTTCTACGAGCAGTACTTC,CASGSGRAPFYEQYF
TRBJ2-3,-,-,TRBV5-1,TGCGCCAGCAGCCCGGCAGGGACGGGGTATAGCACAGATACGCAGTATTTT,CASSPAGTGYSTDTQYF
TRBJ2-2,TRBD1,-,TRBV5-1,TGCGCCAGCAGCATCCGTGACAGGGGAACCGGGGAGCTGTTTTTT,CASSIRDRGTGELFF